These 21 T cell receptor beta chains were sequenced from one sample in a study of identical twins. TCRdb passed the 5' RACE reads through MiXCR, listing each CDR3 protein once. The sample records approximately 150,000 distinct CDR3 sequences, approximately 3.5% being singletons. Material: memory T cells sorted from blood. These receptors were collected from a man between 18 and 29 years old in good health.

This clonotype was seen repeatedly, ten times or more. This chain links TRBV15 with TRBJ1-6; D is possibly TRBD1 (5 bases). Deletions cut 1 base from V and 5 bases from J, with 21 bases between. The CDR3 runs 19 residues. Per germline, CDR1 LNHNV and CDR2 YYDKDF (reference sequence). The DNA of the CDR3 is TGTGCCACCAGCAGAGGTGTTAGCCTGACAGATCTCCATAATTCACCCCTCCACTTT. It encodes CATSRGVSLTDLHNSPLHF.

At least ten counts were recorded for this clonotype. A read error may account for a junction end that differs from germline. V and J are TRBV2 and TRBJ1-1; a weak D match, TRBD1 (5 bases). Per germline, CDR1 SNHLY and CDR2 FYNNEI. The CDR3 is 11 residues long. The DNA of the CDR3 is TGTGCCAGCTTAGATGGACAAGGATTGGTCTTT. It encodes CASLDGQGLVF.

This clonotype was counted at least ten times. This chain links TRBV18 with TRBJ2-1, with TRBD1 matching 9 bases. Germline V gene lookup returns CDR1 KGHSH and CDR2 LQKENI. The CDR3 extends over 15 amino acids. V dropped 3 bases and J dropped 8; count of bases not matched to a gene: 8. CDR3 sequence: CASSPVQGARHEQFF. CDR3 DNA: TGTGCCAGCTCACCCGTACAGGGGGCCCGTCATGAGCAGTTCTTC.

This clonotype was observed many times. The CDR3 nucleotides are TGCAGTGCGCCGGGACAGGGCTACGAGCAGTACTTC. This translates into CSAPGQGYEQYF. The rearrangement links TRBV20-1 to TRBJ2-7; 9 bases align to TRBD1. The germline V gene has CDR1 DFQATT and CDR2 SNEGSKA (reference sequence). The V and J ends lost 6 bases and 3 bases, in that order; junction bases with no gene match: 3. There are 12 residues in the CDR3.

This clonotype was recorded at least ten times. J is TRBJ1-3 and V is TRBV24-1; no clear D. Deletions cut 5 bases from V and 9 bases from J, with 13 bases between. CDR1 and CDR2 from the germline V gene are KGHDR and SFDVKD. This CDR3 has 13 amino acids. This chain's CDR3 is CATSGTPVGTIYF. The CDR3 DNA reads TGTGCCACCAGTGGGACTCCGGTTGGCACCATATATTTT.

This clonotype was seen ten or more times. The chain combines TRBV5-5 with TRBJ2-7; 8 bases are a match to TRBD1. This CDR3 region has 15 residues. The V gene's germline CDR1 is SGHKS and CDR2 YYEKEE (reference sequence). Germline trimming cut 0 bases from V and 5 bases from J; bases unmatched to any gene: 7. The CDR3 sequence: CASSLGWSGGDEQYV. CDR3 nucleotide sequence: TGTGCCAGCAGCTTGGGTTGGTCAGGGGGCGACGAGCAGTACGTC.

This clonotype came up many times. The chain uses TRBV29-1 and TRBJ2-1, with a tentative D call TRBD2 (6 bases). Germline V gives CDR1 SQVTM, CDR2 ANQGSEA. The V and J ends lost 3 bases and 1 base respectively, with 10 bases between them. This CDR3 is 14 amino acids long. The CDR3 loop is CSVDFGRSYNEQFF. The CDR3 bases are TGCAGCGTTGACTTCGGGAGATCCTACAATGAGCAGTTCTTC.

The rearrangement links TRBV20-1 to TRBJ1-4, with D possibly matching TRBD1 (6 bases). The germline V gene encodes CDR1 DFQATT and CDR2 SNEGSKA (reference sequence). CDR3 length: 15 amino acids. The germline V and J ends were trimmed by 0 bases and 7 bases, with 15 bases remaining between them. CDR3 sequence (DNA): TGCAGTGCTAGAGATACGCAGGGGTCTGGTGAAAAACTGTTTTTT. Translating gives CSARDTQGSGEKLFF.

This clonotype was seen at least ten times. This rearrangement joins TRBV11-2 to TRBJ2-4; 8 nucleotides match TRBD2. The CDR3 length is 18 residues. V lost 1 base, J lost 0 bases, and 8 bases stayed unmatched. In germline, CDR1 is SGHAT, CDR2 FQNNGV. CDR3 amino acids: CASSLGLAPRLAKNIQYF. For the CDR3, the DNA is TGTGCCAGCAGCTTAGGACTAGCGCCCCGTCTAGCCAAAAACATTCAGTACTTC.

Ten or more counts support this clonotype. The rearrangement joins TRBV10-3 to TRBJ2-3; TRBD1 matches at 7 bases. Germline V lookup: CDR1 ENHRY, CDR2 SYGVKD. This CDR3 contains 13 residues. Unmatched junction bases numbered 5, after V lost 6 bases and J lost 5 bases. The CDR3 bases are TGTGCCATCAGCGAGGGGGCCGGAGATACGCAGTATTTT. It specifies CAISEGAGDTQYF.

This clonotype was seen repeatedly, ten times or more. This chain joins TRBV20-1 and TRBJ2-3; D is possibly TRBD2 (7 bases). The V gene's germline CDR1 is DFQATT and CDR2 SNEGSKA (reference sequence). V shed 0 bases and J shed 5 bases, with 15 bases lying between them. This CDR3 spans 15 amino acids. The CDR3 DNA reads TGCAGTGCTAGAGATCGCGGGGGCGATCTAGATACGCAGTATTTT. This encodes CSARDRGGDLDTQYF.

This clonotype occurred many times. This chain joins TRBV6-1 and TRBJ2-7, with 8 bases fitting TRBD1. Germline CDR1 and CDR2: MNHNS and SASEGT. J was trimmed by 6 bases and V by 5 bases; bases with no gene match: 6. CDR3 size: 13 residues. The CDR3 loop reads CASSRGQGGEQYV. The DNA for the CDR3 is TGTGCCAGCAGTCGCGGACAGGGCGGCGAGCAGTACGTC.

This clonotype has more than one count but fewer than ten. The chain has TRBV20-1 and TRBJ2-7, with a weak D call TRBD2 (6 bases). CDR3 length: 15 residues. Trimming removed 3 bases at V and 6 bases at J, with 21 bases between. Germline CDR1 DFQATT, CDR2 SNEGSKA (reference sequence). The CDR3, as DNA: TGCAGTGCTAGGAGAGGACTAATTCTCGACTCCGAGCAGTACTTC. Protein sequence: CSARRGLILDSEQYF.

In its sample, this clonotype was seen many times. The chain couples TRBV7-2 to TRBJ2-7, with TRBD1 as a possible D gene (5 bases). V lost 2 bases and J 2 bases, leaving 10 bases between the germline ends. The CDR3 extends over 14 amino acids. Germline loops: CDR1 SGHTA, CDR2 FQGNSA. In nucleotides, the CDR3 is TGTGCCAGCAGCTTACTCGACAGTCCCTACGAGCAGTACTTC. Translating it yields CASSLLDSPYEQYF.

This clonotype was seen a handful of times. This chain uses TRBV2 with TRBJ1-4, with no clear D. The CDR3 sequence is 16 residues long. V was trimmed by 2 bases and J by 6 bases, leaving 16 bases between them. Germline CDR1 SNHLY, CDR2 FYNNEI. CDR3 region: CASSERTLGGDEKLFF. Written as DNA, the CDR3 is TGTGCCAGCAGTGAAAGAACTCTGGGCGGAGATGAAAAACTGTTTTTT.

In this sample, this clonotype turned up many times. This chain joins TRBV28 and TRBJ2-5; 14 bases are shared with TRBD2. CDR1 is MDHEN and CDR2 is SYDVKM in the germline V gene. The CDR3 has 15 amino acids. The V gene end was trimmed by 6 bases and the J gene end by 5 bases; junction bases not matched to a gene: 5. Written as DNA, the CDR3 is TGTGCCAGCAGGAGAGGGACTAGCGGGAGCGAGACCCAGTACTTC. This codes for CASRRGTSGSETQYF.

This clonotype was seen many times. CDR3 amino acids: CASSSGQGHNSPLHF. CDR3 nucleotide sequence: TGCGCCAGCAGCTCTGGACAGGGGCATAATTCACCCCTCCACTTT. The chain couples TRBV5-1 to TRBJ1-6; 9 bases match TRBD1. The J segment lost 5 bases and the V segment lost 3 bases, leaving 3 bases of the junction unmatched. CDR3 length equals 15 residues. Looked up from germline, CDR1 is SGHRS and CDR2 is YFSETQ. Full variable domain (outside the CDR3, taken from reference TRBV5-1 and TRBJ1-6): KAGVTQTPRYLIKTRGQQVTLSCSPISGHRSVSWYQQTPGQGLQFLFEYFSETQRNKGNFPGRFSGRQFSNSRSEMNVSTLELGDSALYLCASSSGQGHNSPLHFGNGTRLTVT.

As to this clonotype: This could be a read error, since a much larger clone is one nucleotide away. The chain links TRBV6-1 to TRBJ2-3; 7 bases are a match to TRBD1. Germline V lookup: CDR1 MNHNS, CDR2 SASEGT. V lost 2 bases and J lost 8; bases outside the gene matches: 1. The CDR3 totals 12 residues. The CDR3 coding sequence is TGTGCCAGCAGTGAAAGGGGGCGTACGCAGTATTTT. This codes for CASSERGRTQYF.

Ten or more counts support this clonotype. This chain uses TRBV27 with TRBJ2-6; D possibly corresponds to TRBD2 (6 bases). This CDR3 is built from 17 residues. V was pared by 7 bases and J by 2 bases, with 18 bases between. CDR1 is MNHEY and CDR2 is SMNVEV in the germline V gene (reference sequence). In DNA, the CDR3 is TGTGCCAGCACCGCCCTCGGGGCGGGGACTGGGGCCAACGTCCTGACTTTC. This sequence encodes CASTALGAGTGANVLTF.

This clonotype was counted ten times or more. The chain employs TRBV5-1 and TRBJ2-1; a possible D gene is TRBD2 (6 bases). V was pared by 0 bases and J by 4 bases, with 32 bases between. Germline V CDR1 and CDR2: SGHRS, YFSETQ. The CDR3 spans 22 residues. This CDR3 reads CASSLGLAGTGMDFSGYNEQFF. The CDR3 DNA reads as TGCGCCAGCAGCTTGGGCCTAGCTGGGACTGGGATGGATTTCAGCGGGTACAATGAGCAGTTCTTC.

This clonotype was picked up many times. V usage is TRBV2 and J usage is TRBJ2-1; TRBD2 matches 9 bases. Germline V gene lookup returns CDR1 SNHLY and CDR2 FYNNEI. J was trimmed by 0 bases and V by 9 bases; bases with no gene match: 9. The CDR3 runs to 16 residues. CDR3 coding DNA: TGTGCCAGTTCCGGGACTAGCAGCGTCTCCTACAATGAGCAGTTCTTC. This encodes CASSGTSSVSYNEQFF.